The 15 T cell receptor beta chains below were found in one sample sequenced in a study of identical twins. TCRdb fed the 5' RACE reads into MiXCR, producing one record per CDR3 protein. The repertoire holds fewer than 250,000 distinct CDR3 sequences, with roughly 10% as singletons. Sequencing used memory (CD45RO+) T cells sorted from blood. Receptors originate from a woman younger than 35 in good health.

This clonotype was counted a few times. The chain employs TRBV20-1 and TRBJ2-5; D uncertain. Trimming cost V 4 bases and J 2 bases, with 8 bases left between them. Germline V gene data show CDR1 as DFQATT and CDR2 as SNEGSKA (reference sequence). CDR3 length equals 12 residues. CDR3 DNA: TGCAGTGCTACCTCATCTCAAGAGACCCAGTACTTC. Encoded protein: CSATSSQETQYF.

This chain joins TRBV7-9 and TRBJ2-3; TRBD1 matches at 9 bases. The CDR3 is 14 residues long. From germline, CDR1 is SEHNR and CDR2 FQNEAQ (reference sequence). The V segment lost 5 bases and the J segment 7 bases; nucleotides outside the gene matches: 7. The chain's CDR3 is CASSPWTGANTQYF. The CDR3 DNA is TGTGCCAGCAGCCCCTGGACAGGGGCAAATACGCAGTATTTT.

This chain joins TRBV6-1 and TRBJ2-1; the D is unclear. This CDR3 is 14 amino acids long. V lost 2 bases and J lost 9, with 14 bases in between. The V gene's germline CDR1 is MNHNS and CDR2 SASEGT. The CDR3, as DNA: TGTGCCAGCAGTGAACCGGGCGCGGCGACTGAGCAGTTCTTC. It codes for CASSEPGAATEQFF.

The V call is TRBV20-1, the J call TRBJ2-5, with D perhaps matching TRBD1 (6 bases). Between the trimmed V and J ends, which lost 7 bases and 2 bases, there was a span of 11 bases. This CDR3 region has 12 residues. Germline V gives CDR1 DFQATT, CDR2 SNEGSKA (reference sequence). The CDR3 nucleotides are TGCAGTGGGGGGCGCGTACAAGAGACCCAGTACTTC. This gives the protein CSGGRVQETQYF.

V gene TRBV20-1 combines with J gene TRBJ2-1; TRBD1 or TRBD2 may be the D gene (7 bases each). V was shortened by 3 bases and J by 2 bases, with 17 bases between the two germline ends. From germline, CDR1 is DFQATT and CDR2 SNEGSKA (reference sequence). This CDR3 has 16 residues. The CDR3 sequence is CSASDRASGTYNEQFF. In DNA form, the CDR3 reads TGCAGTGCTAGTGACAGGGCTAGCGGCACCTACAATGAGCAGTTCTTC.

This clonotype came up a few times. The rearrangement links TRBV5-1 to TRBJ1-2; 7 nucleotides line up with TRBD1. The CDR3 has 15 amino acids. Per germline, CDR1 SGHRS and CDR2 YFSETQ. The J segment lost 1 base and the V segment lost 4 bases, leaving 7 bases of the junction unmatched. CDR3: CASSLDRELNYGYTF. The DNA for the CDR3 is TGCGCCAGCAGCCTAGACAGGGAGCTTAACTATGGCTACACCTTC.

This clonotype was picked up a small number of times. V gene TRBV20-1 combines with J gene TRBJ2-4; D is uncertain. Per germline, CDR1 DFQATT and CDR2 SNEGSKA (reference sequence). This CDR3 is 17 amino acids long. With 5 bases removed from V and 2 bases from J, the gap between germline ends came to 22 bases. The CDR3 DNA sequence: TGCAGTGCTGAAGGGTATTTGGGGTTGGGAACCAAAAACATTCAGTACTTC. Its protein product is CSAEGYLGLGTKNIQYF.

This clonotype was counted between two and nine times. The gene calls are TRBV6-5 and TRBJ2-7; 8 nucleotides agree with TRBD2. CDR3 length: 18 residues. Unmatched junction bases numbered 12, after V lost 0 bases and J lost 2 bases. The V gene's germline CDR1 is MNHEY and CDR2 SVGAGI. CDR3 protein: CASSYSYRGRGETYEQYF. The DNA of the CDR3 is TGTGCCAGCAGTTACTCGTATCGTGGGCGGGGGGAAACCTACGAGCAGTACTTC.

This clonotype was detected only a few times. This chain connects TRBV5-1 to TRBJ2-5; D call uncertain. V was pared by 1 base and J by 4 bases, with 8 bases between. This CDR3 has 13 residues. Per germline, CDR1 SGHRS and CDR2 YFSETQ. CDR3 nucleotides: TGCGCCAGCAGCTTGTTTAGCACAGAGACCCAGTACTTC. Its translation is CASSLFSTETQYF.

This clonotype has ten or more counts. The V call is TRBV18, the J call TRBJ2-1; no firm D call. With 3 bases removed from V and 5 bases from J, the gap between germline ends came to 5 bases. The CDR3 contains 12 residues. CDR1 is KGHSH and CDR2 is LQKENI in the germline V gene. The CDR3 sequence is CASSPIDNEQFF. The CDR3 region has the DNA TGTGCCAGCTCACCCATAGACAATGAGCAGTTCTTC.

This clonotype was seen many times. The chain combines TRBV14 with TRBJ1-1, with D tentatively TRBD1 (5 bases). The germline V gene has CDR1 SGHDN and CDR2 FVKESK. The CDR3 is made up of 13 amino acids. V lost 4 bases to trimming and J lost 3 bases, with 9 bases between them. The CDR3 here is CASSLIRDTEAFF. The CDR3 bases are TGTGCCAGCAGCCTAATCAGGGACACTGAAGCTTTCTTT.

The chain carries TRBV9 and TRBJ2-1, with D possibly matching TRBD2 (6 bases). The V gene lost 0 bases and the J gene lost 8 bases, with 21 bases spanning the gap. The CDR3 is 17 amino acids. Germline V gene sequence: CDR1 SGDLS, CDR2 YYNGEE. The CDR3 coding sequence is TGTGCCAGCAGCGTAGAGGGTGGGCGGGACTCGAGTCATGAGCAGTTCTTC. Protein sequence: CASSVEGGRDSSHEQFF.

In its sample, this clonotype was seen a few times. This chain connects TRBV14 to TRBJ1-6; D is ambiguous. CDR3 length: 14 amino acids. Germline CDR1 is SGHDN and CDR2 is FVKESK. V gave up 4 bases and J gave up 9 bases, with 13 bases separating them. CDR3 coding DNA: TGTGCCAGCAGCCCCCAGAGGATCACTTCACCCCTCCACTTT. Protein product: CASSPQRITSPLHF.

In its sample, this clonotype was seen a few times. V is TRBV2 and J is TRBJ1-1; D is unclear. Germline-derived CDR1 and CDR2 are SNHLY and FYNNEI. V was trimmed by 3 bases and J by 1 base, leaving 6 bases between them. The length of the CDR3 is 13 residues. The CDR3 loop is CASSDLENTEAFF. In nucleotides, the CDR3 is TGTGCCAGCAGTGACCTGGAGAACACTGAAGCTTTCTTT.

This clonotype has only a few counts. The V and J genes are TRBV20-1 and TRBJ2-1; 13 bases are a match to TRBD2. CDR1 is DFQATT, CDR2 SNEGSKA, per germline (reference sequence). V was clipped by 2 bases and J by 3 bases; unmatched bases: 7. The CDR3 contains 17 residues. The CDR3, as DNA: TGCAGTGCTAGAACTAGCGGGGGGGAGAACTTCTACAATGAGCAGTTCTTC. Protein sequence: CSARTSGGENFYNEQFF.